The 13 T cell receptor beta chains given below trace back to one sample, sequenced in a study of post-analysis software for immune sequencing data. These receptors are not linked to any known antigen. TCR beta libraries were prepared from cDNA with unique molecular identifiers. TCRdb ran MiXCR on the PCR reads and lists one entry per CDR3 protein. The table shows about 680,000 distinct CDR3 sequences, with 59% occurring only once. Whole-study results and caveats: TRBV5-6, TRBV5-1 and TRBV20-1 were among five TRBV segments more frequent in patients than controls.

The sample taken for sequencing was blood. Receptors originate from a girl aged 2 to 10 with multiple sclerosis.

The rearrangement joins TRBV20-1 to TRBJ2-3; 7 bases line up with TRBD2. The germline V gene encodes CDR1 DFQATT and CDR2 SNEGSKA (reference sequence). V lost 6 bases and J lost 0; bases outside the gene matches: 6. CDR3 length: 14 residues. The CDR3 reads CSARNSGSTDTQYF. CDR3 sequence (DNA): TGCAGTGCCAGAAATAGCGGGAGCACAGATACGCAGTATTTT.

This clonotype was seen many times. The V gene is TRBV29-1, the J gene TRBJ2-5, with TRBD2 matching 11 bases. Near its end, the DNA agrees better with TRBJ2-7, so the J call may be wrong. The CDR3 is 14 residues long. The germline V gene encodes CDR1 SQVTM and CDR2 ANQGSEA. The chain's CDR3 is CSVLQLAGAPEQYF. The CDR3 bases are TGCAGCGTTCTACAACTAGCGGGAGCCCCCGAGCAGTACTTC.

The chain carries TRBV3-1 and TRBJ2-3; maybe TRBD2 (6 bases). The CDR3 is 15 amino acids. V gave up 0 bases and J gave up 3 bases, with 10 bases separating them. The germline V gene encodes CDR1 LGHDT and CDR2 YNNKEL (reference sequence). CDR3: CASSQEYGRTDTQYF. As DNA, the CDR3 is TGTGCCAGCAGCCAAGAGTACGGGAGAACAGATACGCAGTATTTT.

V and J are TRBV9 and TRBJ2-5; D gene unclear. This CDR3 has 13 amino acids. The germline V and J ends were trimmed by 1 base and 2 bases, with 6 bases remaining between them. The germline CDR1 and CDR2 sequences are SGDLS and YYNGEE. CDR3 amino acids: CASSVNPQETQYF. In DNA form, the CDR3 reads TGTGCCAGCAGCGTAAACCCTCAAGAGACCCAGTACTTC.

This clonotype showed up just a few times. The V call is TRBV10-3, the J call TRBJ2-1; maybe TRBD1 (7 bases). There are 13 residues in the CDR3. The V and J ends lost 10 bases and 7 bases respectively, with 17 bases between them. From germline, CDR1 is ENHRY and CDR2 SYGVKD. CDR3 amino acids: CATAGTDPNEQFF. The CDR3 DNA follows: TGTGCCACCGCGGGGACAGACCCGAATGAGCAGTTCTTC.

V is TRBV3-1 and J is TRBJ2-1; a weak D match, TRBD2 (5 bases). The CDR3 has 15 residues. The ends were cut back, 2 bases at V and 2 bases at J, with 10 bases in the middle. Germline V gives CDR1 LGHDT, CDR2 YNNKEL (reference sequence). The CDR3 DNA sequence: TGTGCCAGCAGCCAACCGGGGTCTGCCTACAATGAGCAGTTCTTC. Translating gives CASSQPGSAYNEQFF.

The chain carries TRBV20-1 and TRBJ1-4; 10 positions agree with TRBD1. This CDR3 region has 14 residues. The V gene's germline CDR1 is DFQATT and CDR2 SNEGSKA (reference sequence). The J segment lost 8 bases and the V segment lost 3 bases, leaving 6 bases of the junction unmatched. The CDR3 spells CSASNSDRGEKLFF. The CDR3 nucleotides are TGCAGTGCTAGCAACTCGGACAGGGGGGAAAAACTGTTTTTT.

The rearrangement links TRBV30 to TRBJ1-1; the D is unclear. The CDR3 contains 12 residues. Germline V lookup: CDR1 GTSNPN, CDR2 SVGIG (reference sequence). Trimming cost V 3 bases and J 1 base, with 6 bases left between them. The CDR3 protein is CAWRQSNTEAFF. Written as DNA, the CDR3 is TGTGCCTGGAGACAGTCGAACACTGAAGCTTTCTTT.

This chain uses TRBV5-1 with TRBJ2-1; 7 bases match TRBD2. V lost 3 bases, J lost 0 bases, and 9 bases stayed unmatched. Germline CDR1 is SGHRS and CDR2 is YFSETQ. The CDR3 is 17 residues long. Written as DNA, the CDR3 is TGCGCCAGCAGCTCCAAGGGAGGGCAGGTCTCCTACAATGAGCAGTTCTTC. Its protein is CASSSKGGQVSYNEQFF. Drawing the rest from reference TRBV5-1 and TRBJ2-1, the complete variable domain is KAGVTQTPRYLIKTRGQQVTLSCSPISGHRSVSWYQQTPGQGLQFLFEYFSETQRNKGNFPGRFSGRQFSNSRSEMNVSTLELGDSALYLCASSSKGGQVSYNEQFFGPGTRLTVL.

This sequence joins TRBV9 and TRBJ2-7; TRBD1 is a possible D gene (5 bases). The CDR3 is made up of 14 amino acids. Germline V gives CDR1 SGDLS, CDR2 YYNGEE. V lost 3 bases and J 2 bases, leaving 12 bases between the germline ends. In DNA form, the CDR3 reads TGTGCCAGCAGCGGCGAAGGGGTTCCCTACGAGCAGTACTTC. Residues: CASSGEGVPYEQYF.

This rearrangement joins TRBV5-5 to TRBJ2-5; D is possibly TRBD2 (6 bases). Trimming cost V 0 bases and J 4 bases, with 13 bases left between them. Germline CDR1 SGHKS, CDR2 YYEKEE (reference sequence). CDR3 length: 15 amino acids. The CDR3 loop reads CASSLGPGEGETQYF. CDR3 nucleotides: TGTGCCAGCAGCTTGGGGCCGGGGGAAGGAGAGACCCAGTACTTC.

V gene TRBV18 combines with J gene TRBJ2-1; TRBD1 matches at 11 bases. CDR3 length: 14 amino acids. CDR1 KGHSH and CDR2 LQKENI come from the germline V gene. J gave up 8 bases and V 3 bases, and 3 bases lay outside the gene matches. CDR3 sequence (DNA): TGTGCCAGCTCACCTGGGACAGGGGGGGATGAGCAGTTCTTC. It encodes CASSPGTGGDEQFF.

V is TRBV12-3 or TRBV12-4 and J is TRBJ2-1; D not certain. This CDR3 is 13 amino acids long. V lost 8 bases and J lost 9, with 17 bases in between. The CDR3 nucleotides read TGTGCCAGCTCTTTGGAGTTTGGCGGTGAGCAGTTCTTC. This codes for CASSLEFGGEQFF.